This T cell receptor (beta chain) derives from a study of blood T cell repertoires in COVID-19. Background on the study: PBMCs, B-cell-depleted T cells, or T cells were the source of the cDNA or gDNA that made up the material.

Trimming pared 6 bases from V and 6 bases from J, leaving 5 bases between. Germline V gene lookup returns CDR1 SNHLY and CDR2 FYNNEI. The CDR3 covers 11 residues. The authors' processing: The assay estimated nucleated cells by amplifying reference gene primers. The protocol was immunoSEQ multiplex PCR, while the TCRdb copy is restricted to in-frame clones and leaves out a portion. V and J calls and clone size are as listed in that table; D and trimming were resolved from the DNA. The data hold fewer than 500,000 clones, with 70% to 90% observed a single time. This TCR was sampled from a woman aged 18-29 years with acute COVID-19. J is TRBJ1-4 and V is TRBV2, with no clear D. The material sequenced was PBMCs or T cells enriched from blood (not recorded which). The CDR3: CASSRDEKLFF. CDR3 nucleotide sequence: TGTGCCAGCAGCCGGGATGAAAAACTGTTTTTT.